This entry is about one TCR beta chain. Its antigen remains unidentified. At one of its ends the junction is not consistent with the germline gene, which may arise from a read error. The CDR3 extends over 13 amino acids. Germline V gene lookup returns CDR1 SGHNT and CDR2 YYREEE (reference sequence). The data belong to a study of cytotoxic CD8 clonotypes in ibrutinib-treated CLL. Study-wide points: Clonality went higher at ibrutinib response and then dropped back toward baseline at progression.

Using immunoSEQ multiplex PCR, the repertoire was profiled, and TCRdb retains in-frame clones only, with some absent. The sample lists 270,000 or so clones; around 76% were seen once. The specimen comprised PBMCs, sampled at disease progression, from a patient treated with ibrutinib. This chain uses TRBV5-4 with TRBJ1-2; D is possibly TRBD1 (5 bases). This receptor was obtained from a human donor with chronic lymphocytic leukemia. The DNA for the CDR3 is TGTGCCAGCGGCTTGCGCGGGGCCTATGGCTACACCTTC. Residues: CASGLRGAYGYTF.